In its sample, the clone carrying this TCR beta chain was seen many times. The data originate from a study of T cells in Graves' hyperthyroidism and ophthalmopathy. RNA transcripts were the template for amplifying TCR beta CDR3 regions. During a first-round RT-PCR of the TCR CDR3, the HTBI primer set was used. TCRdb independently ran MiXCR on the multiplex PCR reads; one entry per CDR3 protein. The table has about 420,000 distinct CDR3 sequences, about a sixth seen once. The sample was blood. The clonotype was recovered from a woman in her late teens or twenties with Graves' hyperthyroidism.

CDR3 coding DNA: TGTGCCAGCAGCTCCCCCCGGAATGAGCAGTTCTTC. It translates to CASSSPRNEQFF. The V call is TRBV7-9, the J call TRBJ2-1; D unclear. Germline V lookup: CDR1 SEHNR, CDR2 FQNEAQ (reference sequence). The V and J ends lost 4 bases and 7 bases respectively, with 8 bases between them. There are 12 residues in the CDR3.